This is a list of T cell receptor beta chains from one sample in a study of cytomegalovirus exposure and HLA in healthy donors. The table came from immunoSEQ multiplex PCR; TCRdb's copy has only in-frame clones and leaves some out. The sample lists some 130,000 clones, approximately 61% occurring once. The sequenced sample consisted of PBMCs. These receptors came from a human donor in good health. CDR3s include the opening cysteine and the closing phenylalanine or tryptophan. A D gene is named only where the DNA matches it firmly. The listing skips clone size in some rows; elsewhere it reads once, few, many or a size class.

clone size: .; D gene: TRBD1; J gene: TRBJ2-5; V gene: TRBV10-3; CDR3 length: 14; CDR3 DNA: TGTGCCATCAGTGGGACAGGGGCAGGGGAGACCCAGTACTTC; CDR3 protein: CAISGTGAGETQYF
clone size: .; D gene: .; J gene: TRBJ1-1; V gene: TRBV28; CDR3 length: 14; CDR3 DNA: TGTGCCAGCAGGTCAGGGGTCTCGAACACTGAAGCTTTCTTT; CDR3 protein: CASRSGVSNTEAFF
clone size: few; D gene: .; J gene: TRBJ2-7; V gene: TRBV25-1; CDR3 length: 13; CDR3 DNA: TGTGCCAGCACCATCGGGGGAAACCGCGAGCAGTACTTC; CDR3 protein: CASTIGGNREQYF
clone size: .; D gene: TRBD2; J gene: TRBJ2-7; V gene: TRBV7-9; CDR3 length: 15; CDR3 DNA: TGTGCCAGCAGCCCCCCGGGACTAGCGGGAGTTGAGCAGTACTTC; CDR3 protein: CASSPPGLAGVEQYF
clone size: few; D gene: TRBD1; J gene: TRBJ2-7; V gene: TRBV27; CDR3 length: 14; CDR3 DNA: TGTGCCAGCAGTCCCAGGGACAGCTCCTACGAGCAGTACTTC; CDR3 protein: CASSPRDSSYEQYF
clone size: .; D gene: TRBD1; J gene: TRBJ2-5; V gene: TRBV7-8; CDR3 length: 14; CDR3 DNA: TGTGCCAGCAGCCAAGGGGACAGCCAAGAGACCCAGTACTTC; CDR3 protein: CASSQGDSQETQYF
clone size: .; D gene: TRBD1; J gene: TRBJ2-2; V gene: TRBV9; CDR3 length: 15; CDR3 DNA: TGTGCCAGCAGCACCAGGACAGGGAACACCGGGGAGCTGTTTTTT; CDR3 protein: CASSTRTGNTGELFF
clone size: .; D gene: TRBD2; J gene: TRBJ2-3; V gene: TRBV5-5; CDR3 length: 16; CDR3 DNA: TGTGCCAGCAGGCCCACGGGGAGCGGGGGCACAGATACGCAGTATTTT; CDR3 protein: CASRPTGSGGTDTQYF
clone size: .; D gene: TRBD1; J gene: TRBJ1-3; V gene: TRBV29-1; CDR3 length: 14; CDR3 DNA: TGCAGCGTTGAAGATGGGGACAGGGGTCACACCATATATTTT; CDR3 protein: CSVEDGDRGHTIYF
clone size: once; D gene: TRBD1; J gene: TRBJ1-1; V gene: TRBV18; CDR3 length: 15; CDR3 DNA: TGTGCCAGCTCACCATCTACAGGGGGCCTGACGGAAGCTTTCTTT; CDR3 protein: CASSPSTGGLTEAFF
clone size: .; D gene: TRBD2; J gene: TRBJ2-2; V gene: TRBV7-9; CDR3 length: 16; CDR3 DNA: TGTGCCAGCAGTAGCCGGGACCCGGGAGGCACCGGGGAGCTGTTTTTT; CDR3 protein: CASSSRDPGGTGELFF
clone size: .; D gene: .; J gene: TRBJ2-1; V gene: TRBV16; CDR3 length: 14; CDR3 DNA: TGTGCCAGCAGCCGGACTACCGCCGGGGATGAGCAGTTCTTC; CDR3 protein: CASSRTTAGDEQFF
clone size: .; D gene: .; J gene: TRBJ1-1; V gene: TRBV2; CDR3 length: 14; CDR3 DNA: TGTGCCAGCAGTGAGCAGGGGAGGAACACTGAAGCTTTCTTT; CDR3 protein: CASSEQGRNTEAFF
clone size: .; D gene: .; J gene: TRBJ2-5; V gene: TRBV27; CDR3 length: 14; CDR3 DNA: TGTGCCAGCAGTTTAGCGGGCCGCCAAGAGACCCAGTACTTC; CDR3 protein: CASSLAGRQETQYF
clone size: .; D gene: TRBD2; J gene: TRBJ2-7; V gene: TRBV7-2; CDR3 length: 16; CDR3 DNA: TGTGCCAGCAGAGCAGCGGGAGGGCCGAGCTCCTACGAGCAGTACTTC; CDR3 protein: CASRAAGGPSSYEQYF
clone size: .; D gene: .; J gene: TRBJ2-4; V gene: TRBV9; CDR3 length: 17; CDR3 DNA: TGTGCCAGCAGCCCGAACAAGGGCGGAGGGGCCAAAAACATTCAGTACTTC; CDR3 protein: CASSPNKGGGAKNIQYF
clone size: .; D gene: .; J gene: TRBJ1-5; V gene: TRBV7-2; CDR3 length: 16; CDR3 DNA: TGTGCCAGCAGCCCTGGGAGTGGCCTGACAAATCAGCCCCAGCATTTT; CDR3 protein: CASSPGSGLTNQPQHF
clone size: .; D gene: TRBD1; J gene: TRBJ2-7; V gene: TRBV5-6; CDR3 length: 15; CDR3 DNA: TGTGCCAGCAGCTCCGGGACAGGGGTCCTCTACGAGCAGTACTTC; CDR3 protein: CASSSGTGVLYEQYF
clone size: .; D gene: .; J gene: TRBJ1-3; V gene: TRBV6-5; CDR3 length: 13; CDR3 DNA: TGTGCCAGCAGTTGGGACAACGGAAACACCATATATTTT; CDR3 protein: CASSWDNGNTIYF
clone size: .; D gene: .; J gene: TRBJ2-1; V gene: TRBV19; CDR3 length: 18; CDR3 DNA: TGTGCCAGTACCCCCGAGAGGGGGTTGCGCTCCGGAGACAATGAGCAGTTCTTC; CDR3 protein: CASTPERGLRSGDNEQFF
clone size: .; D gene: .; J gene: TRBJ1-1; V gene: TRBV6-5; CDR3 length: 14; CDR3 DNA: TGTGCCAGCAGTTACTCGAGAGGGGGCACTGAAGCTTTCTTT; CDR3 protein: CASSYSRGGTEAFF
clone size: .; D gene: TRBD2; J gene: TRBJ2-1; V gene: TRBV5-4; CDR3 length: 15; CDR3 DNA: TGTGCCAGCAGCTTGCCCCTAGCGGGAGTAGATGAGCAGTTCTTC; CDR3 protein: CASSLPLAGVDEQFF
clone size: .; D gene: .; J gene: TRBJ2-1; V gene: TRBV19; CDR3 length: 15; CDR3 DNA: TGTGCCAGTAGTATAGATAGTAGCTCCTACAATGAGCAGTTCTTC; CDR3 protein: CASSIDSSSYNEQFF
clone size: .; D gene: .; J gene: TRBJ2-7; V gene: TRBV7-9; CDR3 length: 14; CDR3 DNA: TGTGCCAGCAGCTTAGACAGCCAGGCTTACGAGCAGTACTTC; CDR3 protein: CASSLDSQAYEQYF
clone size: .; D gene: TRBD2; J gene: TRBJ2-1; V gene: TRBV11-2; CDR3 length: 15; CDR3 DNA: TGTGCCAGCAGCCTACCGGGACTAGCGTCCGATGAGCAGTTCTTC; CDR3 protein: CASSLPGLASDEQFF
clone size: .; D gene: .; J gene: TRBJ1-2; V gene: TRBV15; CDR3 length: 14; CDR3 DNA: TGTGCCACCAGCTCCCGATGGGGGGTAGATGGCTACACCTTC; CDR3 protein: CATSSRWGVDGYTF
clone size: .; D gene: TRBD1; J gene: TRBJ2-7; V gene: TRBV19; CDR3 length: 15; CDR3 DNA: TGTGCCAGTAGTAGCCCGGGACAGGGGACCTACGAGCAGTACTTC; CDR3 protein: CASSSPGQGTYEQYF
clone size: .; D gene: .; J gene: TRBJ2-5; V gene: TRBV11-2; CDR3 length: 11; CDR3 DNA: TGTGCCAGCAGTGTCGTAGAGACCCAGTACTTC; CDR3 protein: CASSVVETQYF
clone size: .; D gene: .; J gene: TRBJ2-3; V gene: TRBV9; CDR3 length: 16; CDR3 DNA: TGTGCCAGCAGCGTAGAGGCAGGGAGGTACACAGATACGCAGTATTTT; CDR3 protein: CASSVEAGRYTDTQYF
clone size: .; D gene: .; J gene: TRBJ1-4; V gene: TRBV5-5; CDR3 length: 15; CDR3 DNA: TGTGCCAGCAGCTTGCATGGCGGTAACGGTGAAAAACTGTTTTTT; CDR3 protein: CASSLHGGNGEKLFF
clone size: .; D gene: TRBD1; J gene: TRBJ1-1; V gene: TRBV5-1; CDR3 length: 14; CDR3 DNA: TGCGCCAGCAGCTGGATACAGGGGGCAGCTGAAGCTTTCTTT; CDR3 protein: CASSWIQGAAEAFF
clone size: .; D gene: .; J gene: TRBJ1-1; V gene: TRBV6-5; CDR3 length: 11; CDR3 DNA: TGTGCCACCAGAGGGGGAGCTGAAGCTTTCTTT; CDR3 protein: CATRGGAEAFF
clone size: .; D gene: TRBD2; J gene: TRBJ2-3; V gene: TRBV7-2; CDR3 length: 16; CDR3 DNA: TGTGCCAGCAGCCCTCTAGCGGGAGCGAGGGCAGATACGCAGTATTTT; CDR3 protein: CASSPLAGARADTQYF
clone size: few; D gene: TRBD1; J gene: TRBJ1-2; V gene: TRBV18; CDR3 length: 16; CDR3 DNA: TGTGCCAGCTCGACGACCGGGACAGGGGAGGCCTATGGCTACACCTTC; CDR3 protein: CASSTTGTGEAYGYTF
clone size: once; D gene: .; J gene: TRBJ2-5; V gene: TRBV9; CDR3 length: 15; CDR3 DNA: TGTGCCAGCAGCGTAGCGCCTAGCGTCCAAGAGACCCAGTACTTC; CDR3 protein: CASSVAPSVQETQYF
clone size: .; D gene: .; J gene: TRBJ2-7; V gene: TRBV7-2; CDR3 length: 13; CDR3 DNA: TGTGCCAGCACCCCATATAGCCCCTACGAGCAGTACTTC; CDR3 protein: CASTPYSPYEQYF
clone size: .; D gene: .; J gene: TRBJ1-2; V gene: TRBV11-2; CDR3 length: 18; CDR3 DNA: TGTGCCAGCAGCTCAGCCAGACGAACAGGAAGAACTAACTATGGCTACACCTTC; CDR3 protein: CASSSARRTGRTNYGYTF
clone size: .; D gene: .; J gene: TRBJ1-2; V gene: TRBV7-6; CDR3 length: 15; CDR3 DNA: TGTGCCAGCAGTTCATCGGTGGTATGGGGCGGTGGCTACACCTTC; CDR3 protein: CASSSSVVWGGGYTF
clone size: .; D gene: .; J gene: TRBJ2-3; V gene: TRBV4-1; CDR3 length: 15; CDR3 DNA: TGCGCCAGCAGCCAGGAGGGGCGTAGCACAGATACGCAGTATTTT; CDR3 protein: CASSQEGRSTDTQYF
clone size: .; D gene: .; J gene: TRBJ1-5; V gene: TRBV10-3; CDR3 length: 13; CDR3 DNA: TGTGCCAGTAGACAGAATAGCAATCAGCCCCAGCATTTT; CDR3 protein: CASRQNSNQPQHF
clone size: .; D gene: TRBD1; J gene: TRBJ1-5; V gene: TRBV28; CDR3 length: 12; CDR3 DNA: TGTGCCAGCAGTACAGGGGTTCAGCCCCAGCATTTT; CDR3 protein: CASSTGVQPQHF
clone size: .; D gene: .; J gene: TRBJ2-1; V gene: TRBV2; CDR3 length: 13; CDR3 DNA: TGTGCCAGCAGTTGGTGGAGGGACAATGAGCAGTTCTTC; CDR3 protein: CASSWWRDNEQFF
clone size: few; D gene: .; J gene: TRBJ2-2; V gene: TRBV5-4; CDR3 length: 17; CDR3 DNA: TGTGCCAGCAGCCCTCATCGAGGGACTGCGAACACCGGGGAGCTGTTTTTT; CDR3 protein: CASSPHRGTANTGELFF
clone size: .; D gene: .; J gene: TRBJ2-7; V gene: TRBV20-1; CDR3 length: 11; CDR3 DNA: TGCAGTGCTGGTAGCTCCTACGAGCAGTACTTC; CDR3 protein: CSAGSSYEQYF
clone size: few; D gene: TRBD2; J gene: TRBJ2-7; V gene: TRBV4-1; CDR3 length: 13; CDR3 DNA: TGCGCCAGCAGCCAAGATGGGGGGGGCGAGCAGTACTTC; CDR3 protein: CASSQDGGGEQYF
clone size: .; D gene: TRBD1; J gene: TRBJ2-3; V gene: TRBV29-1; CDR3 length: 15; CDR3 DNA: TGCAGCGTTGAAGGGAGGGCAGGGGGCCCAGATACGCAGTATTTT; CDR3 protein: CSVEGRAGGPDTQYF
clone size: .; D gene: TRBD1; J gene: TRBJ2-7; V gene: TRBV18; CDR3 length: 14; CDR3 DNA: TGTGCCAGCTCACCTCCGGGACAGTCGTACGAGCAGTACTTC; CDR3 protein: CASSPPGQSYEQYF
clone size: .; D gene: .; J gene: TRBJ2-7; V gene: TRBV6-1; CDR3 length: 14; CDR3 DNA: TGTGCCAGCACAGGACAGCCTAGCTCCTACGAGCAGTACTTC; CDR3 protein: CASTGQPSSYEQYF
clone size: few; D gene: TRBD2; J gene: TRBJ2-3; V gene: TRBV18; CDR3 length: 15; CDR3 DNA: TGTGCCAGCTCAGTTTTAGCGGGGGGCACAGATACGCAGTATTTT; CDR3 protein: CASSVLAGGTDTQYF
clone size: .; D gene: .; J gene: TRBJ2-4; V gene: TRBV5-4; CDR3 length: 15; CDR3 DNA: TGTGCCAGCAGCTTGGGGGGCAGGGGAGGGAACATTCAGTACTTC; CDR3 protein: CASSLGGRGGNIQYF
clone size: .; D gene: .; J gene: TRBJ2-2; V gene: TRBV5-5; CDR3 length: 15; CDR3 DNA: TGTGCCAGCAGCTTGGGACTCGCGAACACCGGGGAGCTGTTTTTT; CDR3 protein: CASSLGLANTGELFF
clone size: .; D gene: TRBD1; J gene: TRBJ2-3; V gene: TRBV7-9; CDR3 length: 14; CDR3 DNA: TGTGCCAGCAGCGACGGACAGGGTGTTGATACGCAGTATTTT; CDR3 protein: CASSDGQGVDTQYF
clone size: .; D gene: .; J gene: TRBJ2-1; V gene: TRBV7-6; CDR3 length: 11; CDR3 DNA: TGTGCCAGCAGCTGGGGGCATGAGCAGTTCTTC; CDR3 protein: CASSWGHEQFF